The 16 T cell receptor beta chains presented below share a single source sample, sequenced in a study of blood T cell repertoires in COVID-19. Assay used: immunoSEQ multiplex PCR; TCRdb lists only in-frame clones, some missing. This sample has tens of thousands of clones, with 80% to 90% found just once. Sequenced sample: peripheral blood. All receptors come from an older woman with acute or convalescent COVID-19.

Written as DNA, the CDR3 is TGTGCCAGTAGTACAGGGGCTCCTATGACCGGGGAGCTGTTTTTT. Protein: CASSTGAPMTGELFF. The chain couples TRBV19 to TRBJ2-2, with TRBD1 as a possible D gene (6 bases). The CDR3 spans 15 residues. Trimming cost V 4 bases and J 5 bases, with 14 bases left between them. Germline-derived CDR1 and CDR2 are LNHDA and SQIVND (reference sequence). The entire variable domain, with the rest obtained from reference TRBV19 and TRBJ2-2, is as follows: DGGITQSPKYLFRKEGQNVTLSCEQNLNHDAMYWYRQDPGQGLRLIYYSQIVNDFQKGDIAEGYSVSREKKESFPLTVTSAQKNPTAFYLCASSTGAPMTGELFFGEGSRLTVL.

The V and J genes are TRBV6-5 and TRBJ2-1; 7 nucleotides line up with TRBD2. This CDR3 contains 14 residues. Germline CDR1 and CDR2: MNHEY and SVGAGI. V shed 5 bases and J 4 bases; nucleotides not matched to a gene: 5. The DNA of the CDR3 is TGTGCCAGCAGTCCCCGGGGGGTATACAATGAGCAGTTCTTC. It translates to CASSPRGVYNEQFF.

This chain connects TRBV9 to TRBJ1-1; D may be TRBD1 (6 bases). Trimming stripped 2 bases from V and 1 base from J, with 9 bases between. Looked up from germline, CDR1 is SGDLS and CDR2 is YYNGEE. This CDR3 is built from 14 residues. The CDR3 sequence is CASSVPTGNTEAFF. The CDR3 nucleotides are TGTGCCAGCAGCGTCCCGACAGGGAACACTGAAGCTTTCTTT.

V is TRBV29-1 and J is TRBJ1-1, with D maybe TRBD1 (5 bases). Trimming cost V 7 bases and J 1 base, with 19 bases left between them. CDR3 size: 15 residues. In germline, CDR1 is SQVTM, CDR2 ANQGSEA. The CDR3 nucleotides are TGCAGCGGTATTTGGGGAACCACAGGGAACACTGAAGCTTTCTTT. This codes for CSGIWGTTGNTEAFF.

Note on this clone: Mismatch with germline at one junction end may stem from a read error. V and J are TRBV7-2 and TRBJ1-6, with D maybe TRBD1 (6 bases). Germline V gene lookup returns CDR1 SGHTA and CDR2 FQGNSA. The CDR3 consists of 13 residues. The CDR3: CASSQRQASALHF. The DNA of the CDR3 is TGTGCCAGCAGCCAACGACAGGCTTCAGCCCTCCACTTT.

This sequence joins TRBV24-1 and TRBJ2-1; the match to TRBD2 covers 12 bases. The CDR3 consists of 18 residues. Unmatched junction bases numbered 10, after V lost 5 bases and J lost 3 bases. Germline values: CDR1 KGHDR, CDR2 SFDVKD. The CDR3 region has the DNA TGTGCCACCAGTGTTGAGGGGGGACTAGCGGGCGTCTACAATGAGCAGTTCTTC. Protein sequence: CATSVEGGLAGVYNEQFF.

This clone appeared a single time. V gene TRBV7-2 combines with J gene TRBJ1-2; D is ambiguous. Germline V CDR1 and CDR2: SGHTA, FQGNSA. V was pared by 7 bases and J by 2 bases, with 11 bases between. CDR3 size: 13 residues. DNA of the CDR3: TGTGCCAGCACTCGGGCGGGGAACTATGGCTACACCTTC. Its protein is CASTRAGNYGYTF.

The chain couples TRBV13 to TRBJ2-7; D is uncertain. CDR3 length: 12 amino acids. Germline loops: CDR1 PRHDT, CDR2 FYEKMQ (reference sequence). V dropped 0 bases and J dropped 2 bases, with 2 bases sitting between them. The CDR3 sequence: CASSLGAYEQYF. Written as DNA, the CDR3 is TGTGCCAGCAGCTTAGGCGCCTACGAGCAGTACTTC. The full variable domain, in which reference TRBV13 and TRBJ2-7 provide the parts outside the CDR3, is AAGVIQSPRHLIKEKRETATLKCYPIPRHDTVYWYQQGPGQDPQFLISFYEKMQSDKGSIPDRFSAQQFSDYHSELNMSSLELGDSALYFCASSLGAYEQYFGPGTRLTVT.

The chain is built from TRBV27 and TRBJ2-7; weak D call: TRBD2 (6 bases). This CDR3 region has 15 residues. Germline CDR1 is MNHEY and CDR2 is SMNVEV (reference sequence). V shed 8 bases and J shed 1 base, with 18 bases lying between them. The CDR3 reads CASRLGGTSSYEQYF. CDR3 nucleotides: TGTGCCAGCCGCCTCGGCGGGACGAGTTCCTACGAGCAGTACTTC.

The chain carries TRBV19 and TRBJ1-1; tentative D call: TRBD1 (6 bases). Looked up from germline, CDR1 is LNHDA and CDR2 is SQIVND (reference sequence). Trimming took off 1 base at V and 4 bases at J, with 22 bases between the two ends. This CDR3 contains 18 residues. The CDR3, as DNA: TGTGCCAGTAGTATAGTGGGGGCCACCCCCATTCAGGGCACTGAAGCTTTCTTT. Its protein product is CASSIVGATPIQGTEAFF.

In DNA form, the CDR3 reads TGTGCCAGCAGTTATCCGGACAGCTACGAGCAGTACTTC. It specifies CASSYPDSYEQYF. The chain couples TRBV6-5 to TRBJ2-7; D is perhaps TRBD1 (6 bases). V lost 3 bases and J 3 bases, leaving 9 bases between the germline ends. The CDR3 is 13 residues long. The germline gives CDR1 MNHEY, CDR2 SVGAGI.

J is TRBJ1-2 and V is TRBV7-8; a possible D gene is TRBD1 (5 bases). CDR3 length: 14 amino acids. Germline V gene sequence: CDR1 SGHVS, CDR2 FQNEAQ. V shed 1 base and J shed 4 bases, with 10 bases lying between them. The chain's CDR3 is CASSLDGQGYGYTF. The DNA of the CDR3 is TGTGCCAGCAGCTTAGATGGCCAGGGCTATGGCTACACCTTC.

The chain employs TRBV5-1 and TRBJ1-2; D is unclear. The germline CDR1 and CDR2 sequences are SGHRS and YFSETQ. V was trimmed by 3 bases and J by 0 bases, leaving 12 bases between them. The CDR3 contains 15 residues. CDR3 DNA sequence: TGCGCCAGCAGCTCTGACGGGAGCACTAACTATGGCTACACCTTC. This encodes CASSSDGSTNYGYTF. The variable domain in full, with the rest retrieved from reference TRBV5-1 and TRBJ1-2, is KAGVTQTPRYLIKTRGQQVTLSCSPISGHRSVSWYQQTPGQGLQFLFEYFSETQRNKGNFPGRFSGRQFSNSRSEMNVSTLELGDSALYLCASSSDGSTNYGYTFGSGTRLTVV.

This clone was found a few times. The chain joins TRBV5-1 to TRBJ1-2; 8 nucleotides line up with TRBD1. The CDR3 contains 17 residues. Looked up from germline, CDR1 is SGHRS and CDR2 is YFSETQ. V lost 4 bases and J lost 7; bases outside the gene matches: 18. CDR3 bases: TGCGCCAGCAGCCCTGGCCCCGGACTGACAGGGGTCTCTGGCTACACCTTC. Its protein is CASSPGPGLTGVSGYTF.

For this clone: At one of its ends the junction is not consistent with the germline gene, which may arise from a read error. The chain combines TRBV6-5 with TRBJ2-1; TRBD1 matches at 7 bases. The CDR3 runs to 15 residues. Germline V gene lookup returns CDR1 MNHEY and CDR2 SVGAGI. DNA of the CDR3: TGTGCCGGCAGCAAGACAGAAGCAGGGGGCAATGAGCAGTTCTTC. Its translation is CAGSKTEAGGNEQFF.

In DNA form, the CDR3 reads TGTGCCAGCTCACCTAGGACTACCTACGAGCAGTACTTC. It is translated as CASSPRTTYEQYF. The rearrangement joins TRBV18 to TRBJ2-7; the D gene is possibly TRBD2 (6 bases). The CDR3 has 13 residues. Trimming took off 3 bases at V and 2 bases at J, with 8 bases between the two ends. Germline V CDR1 and CDR2: KGHSH, LQKENI.